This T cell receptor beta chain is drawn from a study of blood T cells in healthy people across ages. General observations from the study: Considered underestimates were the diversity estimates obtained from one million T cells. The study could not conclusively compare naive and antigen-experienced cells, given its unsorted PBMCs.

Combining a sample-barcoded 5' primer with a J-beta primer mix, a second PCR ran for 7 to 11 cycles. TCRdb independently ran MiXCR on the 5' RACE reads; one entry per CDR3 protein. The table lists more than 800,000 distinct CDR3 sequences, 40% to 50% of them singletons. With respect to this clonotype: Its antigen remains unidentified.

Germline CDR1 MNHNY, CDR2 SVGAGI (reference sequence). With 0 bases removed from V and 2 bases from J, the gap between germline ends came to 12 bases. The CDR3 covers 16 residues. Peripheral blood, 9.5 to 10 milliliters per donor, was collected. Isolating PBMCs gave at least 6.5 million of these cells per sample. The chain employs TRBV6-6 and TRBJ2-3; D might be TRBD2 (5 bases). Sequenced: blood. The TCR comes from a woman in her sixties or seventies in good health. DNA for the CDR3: TGTGCCAGCAGTTACTCCCGGGGAAGGGACACAGATACGCAGTATTTT. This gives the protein CASSYSRGRDTDTQYF.